The clone carrying this TCR beta chain was seen a single time. These data are taken from a study of blood T cell repertoires in COVID-19. Study details: PBMCs, B-cell-depleted T cells, or T cells provided the cDNA or gDNA that made up the material.

The method was immunoSEQ multiplex PCR; TCRdb's version includes in-frame clones alone and lacks a portion of them. The sample holds approximately 260,000 clones, roughly 86% seen once. Grouping used clinical history reported by participants in a survey and questionnaire. The origin of this receptor is a woman between 40 and 55 years old with acute COVID-19. The sequenced material came from PBMCs or T cells enriched from blood (not recorded which).

This chain's CDR3 is CATSSSYGGGNTEAFF. CDR3 in DNA: TGTGCCACCAGCAGTTCCTACGGCGGGGGGAACACTGAAGCTTTCTTT. The V and J genes are TRBV15 and TRBJ1-1, with D possibly matching TRBD1 (5 bases). Germline lookup yields CDR1 LNHNV and CDR2 YYDKDF (reference sequence). CDR3 size: 16 residues. V was cut by 3 bases and J by 1 base, with 15 bases left in between.